Only a few counts were recorded for the clone carrying this T cell receptor (beta chain). This specimen belongs to a study of blood T cell repertoires in COVID-19. V shed 0 bases and J 3 bases; nucleotides not matched to a gene: 2. The CDR3 contains 15 residues. The germline gives CDR1 MNHNS, CDR2 SASEGT. Assay: immunoSEQ multiplex PCR; the TCRdb copy retains only in-frame clones and omits some. There are approximately 180,000 clones in the sample; around 84% occur only once, and about 15% lies in the top ten. This clonotype originated in a man between 50 and 59 years old who had recovered from COVID-19. Sequencing was done on a sample of PBMCs or T cells enriched from blood (not recorded which). This sequence joins TRBV6-1 and TRBJ1-5; 7 bases line up with TRBD1. The CDR3 region is CASSEAGGVNQPQHF. The CDR3 DNA is TGTGCCAGCAGTGAAGCAGGGGGCGTCAATCAGCCCCAGCATTTT.